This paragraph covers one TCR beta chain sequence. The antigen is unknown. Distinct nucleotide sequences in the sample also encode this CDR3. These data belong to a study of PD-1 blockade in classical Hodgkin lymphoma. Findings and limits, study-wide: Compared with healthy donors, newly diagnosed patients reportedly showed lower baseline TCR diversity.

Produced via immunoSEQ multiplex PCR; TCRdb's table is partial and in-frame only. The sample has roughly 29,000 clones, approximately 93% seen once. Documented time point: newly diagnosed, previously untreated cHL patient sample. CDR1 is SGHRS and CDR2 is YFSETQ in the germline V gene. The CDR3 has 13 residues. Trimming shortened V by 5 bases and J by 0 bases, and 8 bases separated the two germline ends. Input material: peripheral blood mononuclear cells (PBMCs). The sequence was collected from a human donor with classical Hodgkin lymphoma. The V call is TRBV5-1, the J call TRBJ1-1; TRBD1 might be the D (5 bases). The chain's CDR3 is CASSKGMNTEAFF. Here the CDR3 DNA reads TGCGCCAGCAGTAAGGGGATGAACACTGAAGCTTTCTTT. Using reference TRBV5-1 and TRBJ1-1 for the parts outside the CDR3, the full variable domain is KAGVTQTPRYLIKTRGQQVTLSCSPISGHRSVSWYQQTPGQGLQFLFEYFSETQRNKGNFPGRFSGRQFSNSRSEMNVSTLELGDSALYLCASSKGMNTEAFFGQGTRLTVV.